The 30 T cell receptor beta chains presented below share a single source sample, sequenced in a study of technical replicates of blood from a handful of donors. Produced via immunoSEQ multiplex PCR; TCRdb's table is partial and in-frame only. The sample carries tens of thousands of clones, 93% recorded once. The sample comprised T cells isolated from PBMCs. The receptors stem from a human donor in good health.

The chain is built from TRBV2 and TRBJ1-5; D is ambiguous. CDR3 length equals 14 residues. Trimming removed 6 bases at V and 1 base at J, with 10 bases between. CDR1 is SNHLY and CDR2 is FYNNEI in the germline V gene. The CDR3 coding sequence is TGTGCCAGCAGGCTCGGAGGGAGCAATCAGCCCCAGCATTTT. Residues: CASRLGGSNQPQHF.

The gene calls are TRBV6-5 and TRBJ1-2; D gene ambiguous. The CDR3 is 15 residues long. V was cut by 0 bases and J by 6 bases, with 14 bases left in between. CDR1 MNHEY and CDR2 SVGAGI come from the germline V gene. The chain's CDR3 is CASSYSYNSEDGYTF. CDR3 DNA: TGTGCCAGCAGTTACTCGTACAATTCCGAGGATGGCTACACCTTC.

The V call is TRBV15, the J call TRBJ1-6; maybe TRBD1 (5 bases). The germline CDR1 and CDR2 sequences are LNHNV and YYDKDF (reference sequence). CDR3 size: 16 residues. V lost 4 bases, J lost 7 bases, and 17 bases lay in between. The CDR3 sequence is CATSNPGFVGNSPLHF. CDR3 bases: TGTGCCACCAGCAACCCAGGGTTCGTGGGGAATTCACCCCTCCACTTT.

This rearrangement joins TRBV28 to TRBJ1-2; 7 positions agree with TRBD1. Looked up from germline, CDR1 is MDHEN and CDR2 is SYDVKM. The CDR3 consists of 14 residues. Trimming cost V 2 bases and J 4 bases; bases outside gene matches: 4. CDR3 loop: CASSLEGAPYGYTF. CDR3 DNA sequence: TGTGCCAGCAGTTTAGAGGGGGCTCCCTATGGCTACACCTTC.

This chain connects TRBV15 to TRBJ1-2; the match to TRBD1 covers 7 bases. Germline CDR1 and CDR2: LNHNV and YYDKDF (reference sequence). The CDR3 runs 16 residues. Losses at the gene ends were 2 bases for V and 3 bases for J; bases not matched to a gene: 9. Written as DNA, the CDR3 is TGTGCCACCAGCAGACAAAGAGGGGGCTGGTACTATGGCTACACCTTC. It yields the protein CATSRQRGGWYYGYTF.

The chain carries TRBV27 and TRBJ1-2; no clear D. Germline V gene sequence: CDR1 MNHEY, CDR2 SMNVEV (reference sequence). V was cut by 0 bases and J by 0 bases, with 8 bases left in between. The CDR3 consists of 15 residues. CDR3 protein: CASSLSANSNYGYTF. CDR3 nucleotides: TGTGCCAGCAGTTTATCGGCCAATTCTAACTATGGCTACACCTTC.

The count of this clone is one. The gene calls are TRBV19 and TRBJ2-2; weak D call: TRBD1 (7 bases). V lost 11 bases to trimming and J lost 5 bases, with 21 bases between them. Germline CDR1 and CDR2: LNHDA and SQIVND (reference sequence). The CDR3 totals 15 residues. CDR3 residues: CAVGQDEGGTGELFF. CDR3 DNA: TGTGCCGTCGGACAGGACGAAGGAGGGACCGGGGAGCTGTTTTTT.

V gene TRBV10-1 combines with J gene TRBJ2-3, with 11 bases aligning to TRBD2. Germline trimming cut 4 bases from V and 3 bases from J; bases unmatched to any gene: 21. Looked up from germline, CDR1 is WNHNN and CDR2 is SYGVQD (reference sequence). This CDR3 has 21 amino acids. CDR3 bases: TGCGCCAGCAGTGCAGGATCTACTAGCGGGAGCGGGCCCTTTAGTACAGATACGCAGTATTTT. It encodes CASSAGSTSGSGPFSTDTQYF.

The chain links TRBV30 to TRBJ2-4, with D tentatively TRBD1 (5 bases). CDR3 size: 13 residues. V dropped 5 bases and J dropped 0 bases, with 8 bases sitting between them. Germline lookup yields CDR1 GTSNPN and CDR2 SVGIG (reference sequence). CDR3 sequence (DNA): TGTGCCTGGGGACACGAAGCCAAAAACATTCAGTACTTC. Translated, it gives CAWGHEAKNIQYF.

V and J are TRBV30 and TRBJ1-5; 7 bases match TRBD1. The CDR3 spans 14 residues. The germline V gene encodes CDR1 GTSNPN and CDR2 SVGIG (reference sequence). V lost 4 bases to trimming and J lost 4 bases; unmatched junction nucleotides: 7. The CDR3 bases are TGTGCCTGGAAGAGACAGGGTTCTAATCAGCCCCAGCATTTT. Translation: CAWKRQGSNQPQHF.

Concerning this clone: The same CDR3 also results from other DNA sequences found in this sample. The rearrangement uses TRBV18 and TRBJ2-7; 10 bases match TRBD1. The V gene's germline CDR1 is KGHSH and CDR2 LQKENI. V was pared by 2 bases and J by 2 bases, with 0 bases of the junction left unmatched. The length of the CDR3 is 14 residues. The CDR3 is CASSPGTGAYEQYF. Written as DNA, the CDR3 is TGTGCCAGCTCACCAGGGACAGGGGCCTACGAGCAGTACTTC.

The chain joins TRBV5-4 to TRBJ1-1, with D possibly matching TRBD1 (5 bases). The ends were cut back, 3 bases at V and 1 base at J, with 10 bases in the middle. Germline values: CDR1 SGHNT, CDR2 YYREEE (reference sequence). The CDR3 is 14 amino acids. Written as DNA, the CDR3 is TGTGCCAGCAGCTATTGGGGGGGGAACACTGAAGCTTTCTTT. Amino acids: CASSYWGGNTEAFF.

The gene calls are TRBV14 and TRBJ2-1; 8 positions agree with TRBD1. Per the germline V gene, CDR1 is SGHDN and CDR2 is FVKESK. V shed 5 bases and J 3 bases; nucleotides not matched to a gene: 6. This CDR3 has 15 residues. The CDR3 nucleotides are TGTGCCAGCAGCAAAGGACAGGGCCGCTACAATGAGCAGTTCTTC. As protein: CASSKGQGRYNEQFF.

The chain employs TRBV28 and TRBJ2-7; the match to TRBD2 covers 9 bases. V dropped 2 bases and J dropped 3; count of bases not matched to a gene: 14. The CDR3 length is 18 residues. Germline CDR1 is MDHEN and CDR2 is SYDVKM. The CDR3 region has the DNA TGTGCCAGCAGTTTAAGAGCGCTAGCGGGAACAGGCTACTACGAGCAGTACTTC. This gives the protein CASSLRALAGTGYYEQYF.

The rearrangement joins TRBV27 to TRBJ1-3, with D hard to call. V lost 4 bases and J 0 bases, leaving 10 bases between the germline ends. The CDR3 has 15 residues. Per the germline V gene, CDR1 is MNHEY and CDR2 is SMNVEV (reference sequence). The CDR3 DNA follows: TGTGCCAGCAGTTCCCGTCCTCTCTCTGGAAACACCATATATTTT. As protein: CASSSRPLSGNTIYF.

V usage is TRBV9 and J usage is TRBJ2-3; weak D call: TRBD2 (7 bases). Germline-derived CDR1 and CDR2 are SGDLS and YYNGEE. Trimming took 0 bases from V and 0 from J, leaving 11 bases between them. This CDR3 has 16 residues. The CDR3 bases are TGTGCCAGCAGCGTAGGCCGGGGGGCTAGCACAGATACGCAGTATTTT. Protein sequence: CASSVGRGASTDTQYF.

V gene TRBV28 combines with J gene TRBJ1-5, with TRBD1 as a possible D gene (6 bases). Germline CDR1 MDHEN, CDR2 SYDVKM. CDR3 length: 19 amino acids. Trimming left V 3 bases short and J 4 bases short, with 25 bases between. CDR3 sequence reads: CASSFPTRTDPLGNQPQHF. CDR3 sequence (DNA): TGTGCCAGCAGTTTCCCCACACGGACAGACCCCTTAGGAAATCAGCCCCAGCATTTT.

The CDR3, as DNA: TGTGCCTGGAGTGTACTGAGGACTAGCGGGGGGGCGACAGATACGCAGTATTTT. This sequence encodes CAWSVLRTSGGATDTQYF. This chain joins TRBV30 and TRBJ2-3; the match to TRBD2 covers 15 bases. With 0 bases clipped from V and 3 bases from J, the junction kept 7 bases outside the gene matches. CDR1 GTSNPN and CDR2 SVGIG come from the germline V gene (reference sequence). This CDR3 region has 18 residues.

CDR3 bases: TGCGCCAGCAGCTTGGGGCTGAACACTGAAGCTTTCTTT. Translated: CASSLGLNTEAFF. The gene calls are TRBV5-1 and TRBJ1-1; no definite D call. There are 13 residues in the CDR3. Germline V gene data show CDR1 as SGHRS and CDR2 as YFSETQ. Trimming shortened V by 0 bases and J by 0 bases, and 3 bases separated the two germline ends.

The chain links TRBV19 to TRBJ2-7; possibly TRBD1 for D (7 bases). This CDR3 comprises 14 residues. Germline V gene lookup returns CDR1 LNHDA and CDR2 SQIVND (reference sequence). V shed 5 bases and J shed 2 bases, with 13 bases lying between them. CDR3 protein: CASSPRDSAYEQYF. CDR3 DNA: TGTGCCAGTAGTCCGCGGGACAGTGCCTACGAGCAGTACTTC.

The genes are TRBV6-1 and TRBJ2-7; weak D call: TRBD2 (5 bases). The CDR3 runs 13 residues. In germline, CDR1 is MNHNS, CDR2 SASEGT. V dropped 3 bases and J dropped 6 bases, with 12 bases sitting between them. CDR3 protein: CASSEIGGIEQYF. CDR3 nucleotides: TGTGCCAGCAGTGAGATAGGAGGAATCGAGCAGTACTTC.

This chain uses TRBV28 with TRBJ2-5, with TRBD1 as a possible D gene (5 bases). The CDR3 length is 15 residues. CDR1 is MDHEN, CDR2 SYDVKM, per germline. Deletions cut 7 bases from V and 7 bases from J, with 22 bases between. DNA for the CDR3: TGTGCCAGCAAACGCCAGGGAAATGGGAAAGGGACCCAGTACTTC. Protein: CASKRQGNGKGTQYF.

The chain links TRBV28 to TRBJ2-4; TRBD2 matches 8 bases. The CDR3 sequence is 14 residues long. Trimming took 5 bases from V and 6 from J; bases not matched to a gene: 6. Germline-derived CDR1 and CDR2 are MDHEN and SYDVKM. The CDR3 DNA follows: TGTGCCAGCAGTCCGCCGGGACTAGGAAACATTCAGTACTTC. This sequence encodes CASSPPGLGNIQYF. Supplemented by reference TRBV28 and TRBJ2-4, the full variable domain reads DVKVTQSSRYLVKRTGEKVFLECVQDMDHENMFWYRQDPGLGLRLIYFSYDVKMKEKGDIPEGYSVSREKKERFSLILESASTNQTSMYLCASSPPGLGNIQYFGAGTRLSVL.

The chain carries TRBV11-2 and TRBJ1-2, with 11 nucleotides matching TRBD1. Germline assignment: CDR1 SGHAT and CDR2 FQNNGV. This CDR3 region has 16 residues. V was clipped by 5 bases and J by 8 bases; unmatched bases: 13. The CDR3 reads CASSLRTGGASQGYTF. The CDR3 DNA follows: TGTGCCAGCAGCCTACGGACAGGGGGCGCCAGCCAAGGCTACACCTTC. Variable domain in full (rest from reference TRBV11-2 and TRBJ1-2): EAGVAQSPRYKIIEKRQSVAFWCNPISGHATLYWYQQILGQGPKLLIQFQNNGVVDDSQLPKDRFSAERLKGVDSTLKIQPAKLEDSAVYLCASSLRTGGASQGYTFGSGTRLTVV.

The V gene is TRBV2, the J gene TRBJ2-5, with D maybe TRBD2 (6 bases). The CDR3 is made up of 14 amino acids. Germline CDR1 reads SNHLY; CDR2 reads FYNNEI. The V gene lost 5 bases and the J gene lost 1 base, with 11 bases spanning the gap. The CDR3 nucleotides read TGTGCCAGCAGTTCCCGGACTACCCAAGAGACCCAGTACTTC. Translation gives CASSSRTTQETQYF.

This clone was observed a single time. V usage is TRBV25-1 and J usage is TRBJ1-2; 9 positions match TRBD1. This CDR3 spans 13 amino acids. Trimming took 7 bases from V and 6 from J; bases not matched to a gene: 6. From germline, CDR1 is MGHDK and CDR2 SYGVNS. The CDR3 here is CASNTGGADGYTF. CDR3 coding DNA: TGTGCCAGCAATACAGGGGGCGCAGATGGCTACACCTTC.

A single count supports this clone. This chain connects TRBV27 to TRBJ1-6; a possible D gene is TRBD1 (6 bases). The V end was cut by 5 bases, the J end by 9 bases, with 17 bases between. Germline V gene lookup returns CDR1 MNHEY and CDR2 SMNVEV (reference sequence). This CDR3 is built from 15 residues. CDR3 sequence reads: CASSGRREGGSPLHF. CDR3 bases: TGTGCCAGCAGTGGCCGGCGCGAAGGGGGTTCACCCCTCCACTTT.

The chain joins TRBV30 to TRBJ1-1; TRBD1 matches at 8 bases. V dropped 4 bases and J dropped 1; count of bases not matched to a gene: 5. CDR3 length: 14 amino acids. Germline V lookup: CDR1 GTSNPN, CDR2 SVGIG (reference sequence). The CDR3 coding sequence is TGTGCCTGGACCCCGGACAGGGCGAACACTGAAGCTTTCTTT. Translating it yields CAWTPDRANTEAFF.

This clone was seen once. The CDR3 DNA reads as TGTGCCAGCAGCCTCCAGGGGCACTATGGCTACACCTTC. Translation: CASSLQGHYGYTF. The gene calls are TRBV11-2 and TRBJ1-2; a weak D match, TRBD1 (6 bases). V lost 5 bases, J lost 3 bases, and 10 bases lay in between. The CDR3 spans 13 residues. Germline loops: CDR1 SGHAT, CDR2 FQNNGV.

The V and J genes are TRBV15 and TRBJ1-3; D ambiguous. This CDR3 spans 15 amino acids. Germline V gene lookup returns CDR1 LNHNV and CDR2 YYDKDF (reference sequence). V lost 1 base, J lost 0 bases, and 7 bases lay in between. The CDR3 loop is CATSRAGISGNTIYF. The CDR3 DNA sequence: TGTGCCACCAGCAGAGCCGGGATCTCTGGAAACACCATATATTTT.